This entry lists 23 T cell receptor beta chains sequenced from one sample in a study of a mutant IDH1 vaccine in newly diagnosed glioma. These receptors lack a known antigen. Time point specified: week 47, end of study. Mutant IDH1 20-mer peptide, at 300 ug, made up each vaccine dose, with topical imiquimod. The data were produced by immunoSEQ multiplex PCR, yet TCRdb's version contains in-frame clones alone and is incomplete. The data contain tens of thousands of clones, about four fifths of them singletons. Material: PBMCs, obtained from a glioma patient whose treatment included an IDH1 peptide vaccine. Receptors originate from a woman between 50 and 59 years old with glioma.

The genes are TRBV5-6 and TRBJ2-3, with D perhaps TRBD1 (5 bases). V was pared by 2 bases and J by 5 bases, with 12 bases between. This CDR3 is built from 14 residues. In germline, CDR1 is SGHDT, CDR2 YYEEEE. The CDR3 DNA reads TGTGCCAGCAGCTTTCGACAGCTCGGAGATACGCAGTATTTT. Its protein product is CASSFRQLGDTQYF.

J is TRBJ2-1 and V is TRBV2; TRBD2 might be the D (6 bases). CDR3 length: 15 amino acids. Germline values: CDR1 SNHLY, CDR2 FYNNEI. Trimming shortened V by 0 bases and J by 7 bases, and 13 bases separated the two germline ends. CDR3 residues: CASSEAQGLGNEQFF. CDR3 bases: TGTGCCAGCAGTGAAGCTCAGGGACTTGGTAATGAGCAGTTCTTC. Complete variable domain (other parts from reference TRBV2 and TRBJ2-1): EPEVTQTPSHQVTQMGQEVILRCVPISNHLYFYWYRQILGQKVEFLVSFYNNEISEKSEIFDDQFSVERPDGSNFTLKIRSTKLEDSAMYFCASSEAQGLGNEQFFGPGTRLTVL.

The chain employs TRBV2 and TRBJ1-1; tentative D call: TRBD1 (6 bases). Per the germline V gene, CDR1 is SNHLY and CDR2 is FYNNEI. The V gene lost 6 bases and the J gene lost 4 bases, with 15 bases spanning the gap. This CDR3 has 14 amino acids. In DNA form, the CDR3 reads TGTGCCAGCAGGATGGGGGGCCAGGGCACTGAAGCTTTCTTT. Translation: CASRMGGQGTEAFF.

The V call is TRBV4-2, the J call TRBJ2-1; 8 nucleotides align to TRBD1. The trim removed 7 bases at V and 0 bases at J, leaving 5 bases unmatched. This CDR3 comprises 15 residues. Germline V gene data show CDR1 as LGHNA and CDR2 as YNFKEQ. Here the CDR3 reads CASTVTGDSYNEQFF. CDR3 bases: TGTGCCAGCACCGTGACAGGGGACTCCTACAATGAGCAGTTCTTC.

This chain links TRBV14 with TRBJ1-2, with a tentative D call TRBD1 (5 bases). The CDR3 covers 17 residues. V dropped 2 bases and J dropped 4 bases, with 20 bases sitting between them. Germline CDR1 SGHDN, CDR2 FVKESK. CDR3 coding DNA: TGTGCCAGCAGCCAACGCCAGGGCAAGGGAAGCGGCTATGGCTACACCTTC. This gives the protein CASSQRQGKGSGYGYTF. Using reference TRBV14 and TRBJ1-2 for the parts outside the CDR3, the full variable domain is EAGVTQFPSHSVIEKGQTVTLRCDPISGHDNLYWYRRVMGKEIKFLLHFVKESKQDESGMPNNRFLAERTGGTYSTLKVQPAELEDSGVYFCASSQRQGKGSGYGYTFGSGTRLTVV.

The V and J genes are TRBV6-6 and TRBJ1-4; tentative D call: TRBD1 (5 bases). The germline V gene encodes CDR1 MNHNY and CDR2 SVGAGI (reference sequence). The CDR3 is 15 amino acids. Trimming removed 0 bases at V and 7 bases at J, with 12 bases between. CDR3 loop: CASSYSRGRGEKLFF. The CDR3 DNA follows: TGTGCCAGCAGTTACTCTCGGGGTAGGGGTGAAAAACTGTTTTTT.

The genes are TRBV6-6 and TRBJ1-6, with TRBD1 matching 8 bases. The trim removed 6 bases at V and 10 bases at J, leaving 2 bases unmatched. Germline V lookup: CDR1 MNHNY, CDR2 SVGAGI (reference sequence). The CDR3 runs 12 residues. The CDR3 region has the DNA TGTGCCAGCAGGACAGGGGAATCACCCCTCCACTTT. The encoded protein is CASRTGESPLHF.

This sequence joins TRBV5-4 and TRBJ2-7; TRBD1 matches at 7 bases. The CDR3 is 14 amino acids. CDR1 is SGHNT and CDR2 is YYREEE in the germline V gene (reference sequence). V gave up 0 bases and J gave up 6 bases; unmatched junction bases: 6. The CDR3 DNA sequence: TGTGCCAGCAGCTTGGAGACAGGGAGTAGCGAGCAGTACTTC. Residues: CASSLETGSSEQYF. Together with reference TRBV5-4 and TRBJ2-7, the CDR3 gives the full variable domain: ETGVTQSPTHLIKTRGQQVTLRCSSQSGHNTVSWYQQALGQGPQFIFQYYREEENGRGNFPPRFSGLQFPNYSSELNVNALELDDSALYLCASSLETGSSEQYFGPGTRLTVT.

The rearrangement joins TRBV5-1 to TRBJ1-4; weak D call: TRBD1 (6 bases). Between the trimmed V and J ends, which lost 0 bases and 3 bases, there was a span of 9 bases. The CDR3 loop spans 15 amino acids. Germline CDR1 reads SGHRS; CDR2 reads YFSETQ. As DNA, the CDR3 is TGCGCCAGCAGCTTGGCACAGGGAGCTAATGAAAAACTGTTTTTT. Amino acid sequence: CASSLAQGANEKLFF.

This chain joins TRBV25-1 and TRBJ2-1; the match to TRBD2 covers 8 bases. Germline V gene sequence: CDR1 MGHDK, CDR2 SYGVNS. The J segment lost 7 bases and the V segment lost 2 bases, leaving 13 bases of the junction unmatched. The CDR3 loop spans 17 amino acids. This CDR3 reads CASSELSGGGYGNEQFF. The CDR3 DNA is TGTGCCAGCAGTGAACTCAGTGGCGGGGGGTATGGGAATGAGCAGTTCTTC.

The chain recombines TRBV13 with TRBJ2-3; 9 nucleotides line up with TRBD2. This CDR3 region has 18 residues. Germline loops: CDR1 PRHDT, CDR2 FYEKMQ (reference sequence). V trimming: 5 bases; J trimming: 0 bases; junction bases outside the gene matches: 12. CDR3 residues: CASSPEASGTTSTDTQYF. The CDR3 region has the DNA TGTGCCAGCAGCCCCGAGGCTAGCGGGACTACTAGCACAGATACGCAGTATTTT.

This chain links TRBV19 with TRBJ2-7; TRBD1 aligns across 7 bases. This CDR3 region has 15 residues. Germline V CDR1 and CDR2: LNHDA, SQIVND (reference sequence). V trimming: 5 bases; J trimming: 6 bases; junction bases outside the gene matches: 13. This CDR3 is CASSPNRGIVTEQYF. The CDR3 bases are TGTGCCAGTAGTCCCAACAGGGGTATTGTAACCGAGCAGTACTTC.

The chain joins TRBV30 to TRBJ1-1; TRBD1 might be the D (5 bases). V dropped 3 bases and J dropped 1 base, with 12 bases sitting between them. CDR1 is GTSNPN, CDR2 SVGIG, per germline (reference sequence). This CDR3 has 14 amino acids. The chain's CDR3 is CAWRLYRRNTEAFF. CDR3 DNA sequence: TGTGCCTGGAGACTCTACAGGCGGAACACTGAAGCTTTCTTT.

The V gene is TRBV15, the J gene TRBJ2-2; TRBD1 aligns across 8 bases. The CDR3 sequence is 15 residues long. V was pared by 5 bases and J by 2 bases, with 4 bases of the junction left unmatched. Germline CDR1 reads LNHNV; CDR2 reads YYDKDF (reference sequence). CDR3 DNA: TGTGCCACCAGCCCGGGACAGGTCAACACCGGGGAGCTGTTTTTT. Amino acids: CATSPGQVNTGELFF.

The chain employs TRBV29-1 and TRBJ2-5, with unresolved D. Germline V gives CDR1 SQVTM, CDR2 ANQGSEA. V lost 5 bases and J lost 4, with 8 bases in between. The CDR3 sequence is 11 residues long. CDR3 residues: CSVLVRETQYF. CDR3 in DNA: TGCAGCGTTCTTGTTAGAGAGACCCAGTACTTC.

The J gene is TRBJ2-3, the V gene TRBV5-1; 7 positions agree with TRBD1. The V gene's germline CDR1 is SGHRS and CDR2 YFSETQ. The CDR3 sequence is 14 residues long. The junction had 6 bases not matched to a gene; V was cut back by 3 bases and J by 5 bases. The CDR3 protein is CASSSGQVEDTQYF. CDR3 bases: TGCGCCAGCAGCTCTGGACAGGTTGAAGATACGCAGTATTTT.

CDR3 region: CASTRQGAPNQPQHF. The DNA for the CDR3 is TGTGCCAGTACCCGACAGGGGGCCCCCAATCAGCCCCAGCATTTT. This chain uses TRBV19 with TRBJ1-5; 10 bases are a match to TRBD1. J was trimmed by 3 bases and V by 7 bases; bases with no gene match: 6. Germline V gene data show CDR1 as LNHDA and CDR2 as SQIVND (reference sequence). The CDR3 has 15 residues.

The genes are TRBV7-2 and TRBJ1-2; no firm D call. CDR1 SGHTA and CDR2 FQGNSA come from the germline V gene. The V end was cut by 0 bases, the J end by 1 base, with 6 bases between. This CDR3 spans 14 amino acids. The CDR3 sequence: CASSLAPVNYGYTF. CDR3 nucleotides: TGTGCCAGCAGCTTAGCTCCGGTTAACTATGGCTACACCTTC.

The DNA for the CDR3 is TGTGCCAGCAGTTCCGCCGGGACTAGCGGGGATCGGGAGACCCAGTACTTC. It codes for CASSSAGTSGDRETQYF. V usage is TRBV28 and J usage is TRBJ2-5; 13 bases align to TRBD2. Germline V lookup: CDR1 MDHEN, CDR2 SYDVKM. V trimming: 4 bases; J trimming: 5 bases; junction bases outside the gene matches: 10. The CDR3 runs to 17 residues.

The chain carries TRBV6-5 and TRBJ1-2; 8 bases are shared with TRBD1. Looked up from germline, CDR1 is MNHEY and CDR2 is SVGAGI. Trimming took 9 bases from V and 5 from J; bases not matched to a gene: 5. The CDR3 extends over 12 amino acids. The chain's CDR3 is CASHRQGYGYTF. The CDR3 bases are TGTGCCAGTCATCGACAGGGGTATGGCTACACCTTC.

V gene TRBV30 combines with J gene TRBJ2-2; 9 bases agree with TRBD2. Per the germline V gene, CDR1 is GTSNPN and CDR2 is SVGIG (reference sequence). CDR3 size: 15 residues. The V and J ends lost 4 bases and 6 bases, in that order; junction bases with no gene match: 9. CDR3 coding DNA: TGTGCCTGGACAGGGGCGCCTAGCGGGGCCGGGGAGCTGTTTTTT. Translating it yields CAWTGAPSGAGELFF.

This clone showed up just once. CDR3 nucleotide sequence: TGTGCCAGCAGTTACGAGCGGGGGAACACTGAAGCTTTCTTT. This sequence encodes CASSYERGNTEAFF. The chain links TRBV28 to TRBJ1-1; D remains unclear. The CDR3 totals 14 residues. The V gene's germline CDR1 is MDHEN and CDR2 SYDVKM. With 4 bases removed from V and 1 base from J, the gap between germline ends came to 10 bases.

This clone was detected only a few times. The rearrangement joins TRBV30 to TRBJ1-6; D remains unclear. Germline CDR1 reads GTSNPN; CDR2 reads SVGIG (reference sequence). The V end was cut by 5 bases, the J end by 10 bases, with 15 bases between. The CDR3 covers 13 residues. CDR3 protein: CAWGDGRESPLHF. The CDR3, as DNA: TGTGCCTGGGGTGACGGTCGGGAATCACCCCTCCACTTT.